The 9 T cell receptor beta chains listed next were all sequenced from one sample in a study of cytomegalovirus exposure and HLA in healthy donors. 60 Vbeta and 13 Jbeta primers were used in PCR. TCRdb's copy holds only in-frame clones and misses some; the assay was immunoSEQ multiplex PCR. The sample shows about 220,000 clones, about four fifths of them seen only once. What was sequenced was PBMCs. All receptors come from a woman in her thirties or forties in good health and CMV-seropositive.

The rearrangement links TRBV4-1 to TRBJ2-2, with a possible D match to TRBD2 (5 bases). Germline CDR1 MGHRA, CDR2 YSYEKL. V was trimmed by 3 bases and J by 1 base, leaving 15 bases between them. The CDR3 totals 17 residues. The CDR3: CASSHSLDGVNTGELFF. The DNA of the CDR3 is TGCGCCAGCAGCCATTCCCTCGACGGGGTGAACACCGGGGAGCTGTTTTTT.

This chain joins TRBV28 and TRBJ1-2; TRBD1 matches 9 bases. The germline CDR1 and CDR2 sequences are MDHEN and SYDVKM. The V and J ends lost 6 bases and 6 bases, in that order; junction bases with no gene match: 5. The CDR3 loop spans 13 amino acids. The CDR3 loop is CASRRQGGDGYTF. In DNA form, the CDR3 reads TGTGCCAGCAGACGACAGGGGGGCGATGGCTACACCTTC.

This clone was detected once. V usage is TRBV6-5 and J usage is TRBJ2-7; 10 bases are a match to TRBD2. The CDR3 sequence is 15 residues long. Germline CDR1 MNHEY, CDR2 SVGAGI. V was pared by 4 bases and J by 1 base, with 4 bases of the junction left unmatched. CDR3 bases: TGTGCCAGCAGTTGGACTAGCGGTTCGTCCTACGAGCAGTACTTC. It encodes CASSWTSGSSYEQYF.

The chain links TRBV5-8 to TRBJ2-2, with 9 bases fitting TRBD1. Germline V gene data show CDR1 as SGHTS and CDR2 as YDEGEE. The CDR3 length is 15 residues. V lost 3 bases, J lost 5 bases, and 5 bases stayed unmatched. Written as DNA, the CDR3 is TGTGCCAGCAGCTGGGGACAGGGTCGAACCGGGGAGCTGTTTTTT. Its protein product is CASSWGQGRTGELFF.

The V and J genes are TRBV27 and TRBJ2-1, with 8 bases identical to TRBD1. Germline trimming cut 4 bases from V and 1 base from J; bases unmatched to any gene: 6. The CDR3 has 16 amino acids. In germline, CDR1 is MNHEY, CDR2 SMNVEV (reference sequence). The CDR3, as DNA: TGTGCCAGCAGTTCCCCAACAGGGGGATCCTACAATGAGCAGTTCTTC. It codes for CASSSPTGGSYNEQFF.

This chain connects TRBV18 to TRBJ2-7; maybe TRBD2 (5 bases). V gave up 3 bases and J gave up 2 bases, with 14 bases separating them. Germline V gene lookup returns CDR1 KGHSH and CDR2 LQKENI. The CDR3 sequence is 15 residues long. The CDR3 protein is CASSPYGDRAYEQYF. The CDR3 DNA reads as TGTGCCAGCTCACCTTACGGGGATAGAGCCTACGAGCAGTACTTC.

Only a few counts were recorded for this clone. Here the CDR3 reads CASSVLLSEANEQFF. DNA of the CDR3: TGTGCCAGCAGCGTCCTTTTATCGGAGGCCAATGAGCAGTTCTTC. This chain connects TRBV9 to TRBJ2-1; a weak D match, TRBD2 (5 bases). V was pared by 2 bases and J by 6 bases, with 15 bases between. Germline-derived CDR1 and CDR2 are SGDLS and YYNGEE. The CDR3 has 15 amino acids.

The gene calls are TRBV4-2 and TRBJ2-1, with 7 nucleotides matching TRBD2. The length of the CDR3 is 15 residues. Germline CDR1 reads LGHNA; CDR2 reads YNFKEQ. The ends lost 0 bases at V and 7 bases at J; junction bases unmatched: 6. CDR3 bases: TGTGCCAGCAGCCAAGAGCACCTAGCGGTAAATGAGCAGTTCTTC. It is translated as CASSQEHLAVNEQFF.

This chain links TRBV5-1 with TRBJ1-2, with 7 bases lining up with TRBD1. The germline V gene encodes CDR1 SGHRS and CDR2 YFSETQ. The CDR3 is 12 residues long. J lost 8 bases, V lost 9 bases, and 10 bases had no gene match. CDR3 nucleotide sequence: TGCGCCACCAGTACAGGGGTCGACGGCTACACCTTC. Translated: CATSTGVDGYTF.